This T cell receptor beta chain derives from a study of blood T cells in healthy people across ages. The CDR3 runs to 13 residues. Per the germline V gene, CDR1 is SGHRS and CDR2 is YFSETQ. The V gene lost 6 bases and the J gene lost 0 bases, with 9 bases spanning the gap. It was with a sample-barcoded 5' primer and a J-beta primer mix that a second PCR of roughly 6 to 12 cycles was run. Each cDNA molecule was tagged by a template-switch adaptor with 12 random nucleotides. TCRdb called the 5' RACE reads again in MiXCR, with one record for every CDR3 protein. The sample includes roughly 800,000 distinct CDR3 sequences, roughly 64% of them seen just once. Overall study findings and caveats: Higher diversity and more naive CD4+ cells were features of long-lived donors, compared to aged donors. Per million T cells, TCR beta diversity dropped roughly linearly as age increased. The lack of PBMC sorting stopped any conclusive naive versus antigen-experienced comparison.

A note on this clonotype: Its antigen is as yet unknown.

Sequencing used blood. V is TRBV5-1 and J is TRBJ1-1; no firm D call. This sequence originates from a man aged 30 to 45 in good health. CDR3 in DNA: TGCGCCAGCAATTCCGAGGTGAACACTGAAGCTTTCTTT. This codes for CASNSEVNTEAFF.